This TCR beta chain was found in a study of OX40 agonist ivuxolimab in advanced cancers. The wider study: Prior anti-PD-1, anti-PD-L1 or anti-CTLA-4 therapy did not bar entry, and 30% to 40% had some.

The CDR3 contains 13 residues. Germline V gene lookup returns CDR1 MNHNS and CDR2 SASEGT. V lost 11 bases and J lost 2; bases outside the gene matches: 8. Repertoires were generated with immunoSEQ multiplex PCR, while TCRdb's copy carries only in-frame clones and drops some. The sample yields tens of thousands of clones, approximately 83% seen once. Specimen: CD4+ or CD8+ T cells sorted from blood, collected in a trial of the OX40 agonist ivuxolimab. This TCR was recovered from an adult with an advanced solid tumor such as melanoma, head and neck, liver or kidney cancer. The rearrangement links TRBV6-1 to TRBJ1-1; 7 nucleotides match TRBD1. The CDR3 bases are TGTGCCGTTCCAGACAGGGAAAACACTGAAGCTTTCTTT. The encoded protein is CAVPDRENTEAFF.